This T cell receptor beta chain was profiled in a study of shared clonotypes between healthy human individuals. The CDR3 is 15 residues long. V lost 1 base to trimming and J lost 1 base, with 10 bases between them. Germline V gene data show CDR1 as SEHNR and CDR2 as FQNEAQ (reference sequence). This clone was found once. Within the sample, other DNA sequences also encode this same CDR3. This table comes from immunoSEQ multiplex PCR, and its TCRdb copy is limited to in-frame clones, with some not included. The sample includes about 1,500,000 clones, roughly 96% seen only once; the top ten take over 1%.

This clonotype was obtained from a man aged 30-40 years in good health. The chain combines TRBV7-9 with TRBJ1-1; D gene ambiguous. Sequencing was performed on naive CD4+ T cells sorted from blood. This sample's subset: CD45RA+ positively selected. Written as DNA, the CDR3 is TGTGCCAGCAGCTTAGTTAGGGTCGGGAACACTGAAGCTTTCTTT. This codes for CASSLVRVGNTEAFF. The full variable domain, rest sourced from reference TRBV7-9 and TRBJ1-1, is DTGVSQNPRHKITKRGQNVTFRCDPISEHNRLYWYRQTLGQGPEFLTYFQNEAQLEKSRLLSDRFSAERPKGSFSTLEIQRTEQGDSAMYLCASSLVRVGNTEAFFGQGTRLTVV.